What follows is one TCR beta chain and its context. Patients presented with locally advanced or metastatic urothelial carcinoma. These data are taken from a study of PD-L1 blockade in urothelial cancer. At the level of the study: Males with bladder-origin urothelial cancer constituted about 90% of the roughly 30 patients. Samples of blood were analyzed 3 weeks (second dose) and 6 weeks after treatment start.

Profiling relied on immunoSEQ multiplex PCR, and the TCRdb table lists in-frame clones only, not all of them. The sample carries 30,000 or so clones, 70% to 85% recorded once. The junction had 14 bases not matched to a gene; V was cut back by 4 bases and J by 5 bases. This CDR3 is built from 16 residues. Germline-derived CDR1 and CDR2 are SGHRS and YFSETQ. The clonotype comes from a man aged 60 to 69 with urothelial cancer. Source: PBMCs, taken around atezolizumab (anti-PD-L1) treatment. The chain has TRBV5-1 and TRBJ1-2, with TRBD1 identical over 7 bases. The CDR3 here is CASSPTTGRSVYGYTF. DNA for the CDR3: TGCGCCAGCAGCCCCACGACAGGGAGGTCTGTTTATGGCTACACCTTC.